This T cell receptor (beta chain) was identified during a study of glioma-infiltrating T cells. Overall study: Low-grade gliomas were grade II; glioblastomas were grade IV at initial diagnosis. Glioma patients had dexamethasone for six or fewer days before surgery.

The CDR3 consists of 15 residues. Germline-derived CDR1 and CDR2 are KGHDR and SFDVKD. Study observations and caveats: Non-neoplastic patients had below-expected tissue-blood divergence, while all gliomas exceeded expectation.

Note on this clonotype: The antigen is unknown. The junction and the germline gene differ at one end; a read error may be behind it.

The iRepertoire nested amplicon-rescue multiplex PCR amplified TCR alpha and beta CDR3s from RNA. Tissue mRNA or PBMC total RNA, roughly 85-450 ng, went into one-step reverse transcription and amplification. TCRdb used MiXCR to reprocess the multiplex PCR reads, holding one entry per CDR3 protein. The sample includes fewer than 500,000 distinct CDR3 sequences, roughly two fifths of them seen just once. This receptor was identified in a human donor with low-grade glioma or glioblastoma, undergoing nonglioma brain surgery, or in good health (not recorded which). The J gene is TRBJ2-2, the V gene TRBV24-1; D gene uncertain. Sequencing used glioma tissue, nonneoplastic brain tissue, or PBMCs (not recorded which). The CDR3 reads CATGDQGLNTGELFF. The CDR3 region has the DNA TGTGCCACCGGTGATCAAGGGTTGAACACCGGGGAGCTGTTTTTT.